This TCR beta chain emerged from a study of blood T cell repertoires in COVID-19. Overall study: In each case, the material was cDNA or gDNA derived from T cells, B-cell-depleted T cells, or PBMCs.

Germline CDR1 SGHRS, CDR2 YFSETQ. V lost 7 bases to trimming and J lost 2 bases, with 15 bases between them. CDR3 length equals 14 residues. The authors' processing: Counts of nucleated cells, estimated from reference gene primer amplification, were obtained. Libraries were prepared by immunoSEQ multiplex PCR; TCRdb keeps only in-frame clonotypes and omits some of them. The V and J calls and clone size are taken from that table; D and trimming were inferred from the DNA. The sample consists of roughly 60,000 clones, approximately 92% of them appearing once. This clone has only one observation. The TCR sequence derives from a woman aged 80 or over with active COVID-19. Sequenced material: peripheral blood. The chain recombines TRBV5-1 with TRBJ1-2, with a tentative D call TRBD1 (5 bases). Here the CDR3 reads CASQSGTGNYGYTF. CDR3 in DNA: TGCGCCAGCCAAAGCGGGACGGGCAACTATGGCTACACCTTC.